One sample yielded the 16 T cell receptor beta chains listed below, sequenced in a study of blood T cell repertoires in COVID-19. Method: immunoSEQ multiplex PCR; TCRdb's copy keeps in-frame clones and lacks some. Of around 250,000 clones listed, about nine tenths are singletons. Sequenced: peripheral blood. The origin of the receptors is a man aged 25 to 40 who had recovered from COVID-19.

The chain uses TRBV5-1 and TRBJ2-3; 8 bases match TRBD2. V shed 0 bases and J 1 base; nucleotides not matched to a gene: 4. The CDR3 has 16 residues. The germline CDR1 and CDR2 sequences are SGHRS and YFSETQ. The CDR3 sequence is CASSLAVSGGTDTQYF. The CDR3 coding sequence is TGCGCCAGCAGCTTGGCGGTTAGCGGGGGCACAGATACGCAGTATTTT.

This chain connects TRBV20-1 to TRBJ1-1; 7 bases are a match to TRBD1. V lost 5 bases and J lost 12; bases outside the gene matches: 9. Germline V lookup: CDR1 DFQATT, CDR2 SNEGSKA (reference sequence). The CDR3 length is 11 residues. The CDR3 bases are TGCAGTGCTTCCCTGGACAGGCAGACTTTCTTT. Amino acids: CSASLDRQTFF.

This sequence joins TRBV9 and TRBJ2-6, with 8 bases that match TRBD1. The germline V gene has CDR1 SGDLS and CDR2 YYNGEE. With 5 bases clipped from V and 0 bases from J, the junction kept 10 bases outside the gene matches. This CDR3 is built from 18 residues. The CDR3 region is CASSPWRQGASGANVLTF. DNA for the CDR3: TGTGCCAGCAGTCCCTGGCGGCAGGGGGCCTCTGGGGCCAACGTCCTGACTTTC.

This rearrangement joins TRBV2 to TRBJ2-2, with 10 bases aligning to TRBD1. The CDR3 length is 15 residues. From germline, CDR1 is SNHLY and CDR2 FYNNEI. Trimming took 2 bases from V and 5 from J; bases not matched to a gene: 2. The DNA of the CDR3 is TGTGCCAGCAGTGAAAGGGACAGGGGAACCGGGGAGCTGTTTTTT. Residues: CASSERDRGTGELFF.

This clone was seen a handful of times. The chain employs TRBV6-2 or TRBV6-3 and TRBJ1-6; 7 bases match TRBD1. Germline V CDR1 and CDR2: MNHEY, SVGEGT. The CDR3 spans 16 residues. V gave up 5 bases and J gave up 0 bases; unmatched junction bases: 4. This chain's CDR3 is CASSKTGSSYNSPLHF. DNA for the CDR3: TGTGCCAGCAGTAAGACAGGGAGCTCCTATAATTCACCCCTCCACTTT.

DNA for the CDR3: TGTGCCAGCAGCTTTAGGGGACAGGGAGGGGAGACCCAGTACTTC. Translating it yields CASSFRGQGGETQYF. The chain links TRBV7-6 to TRBJ2-5; 9 positions match TRBD1. The trim removed 3 bases at V and 5 bases at J, leaving 7 bases unmatched. The CDR3 sequence is 15 residues long. The germline V gene has CDR1 SGHVS and CDR2 FNYEAQ.

The gene calls are TRBV5-4 and TRBJ2-1; TRBD2 matches at 9 bases. Germline lookup yields CDR1 SGHNT and CDR2 YYREEE (reference sequence). The V segment lost 6 bases and the J segment 8 bases; nucleotides outside the gene matches: 12. CDR3 length: 15 residues. The CDR3 is CASTSKRGALDEQFF. CDR3 DNA sequence: TGTGCCAGCACCTCAAAGCGGGGGGCTCTTGATGAGCAGTTCTTC.

The chain links TRBV6-2 or TRBV6-3 to TRBJ2-7; tentative D call: TRBD1 (5 bases). The CDR3 consists of 13 residues. CDR1 is MNHEY, CDR2 SVGEGT, per germline. The V end was cut by 6 bases, the J end by 2 bases, with 11 bases between. The CDR3 DNA reads as TGTGCCAGCAGCCCGACAGCTACCTACGAGCAGTACTTC. Its translation: CASSPTATYEQYF.

The J gene is TRBJ1-2, the V gene TRBV13; 7 positions agree with TRBD1. Unmatched junction bases numbered 10, after V lost 7 bases and J lost 8 bases. The CDR3 runs to 13 residues. Germline V CDR1 and CDR2: PRHDT, FYEKMQ (reference sequence). The CDR3 region is CASTQDRHRGYTF. DNA of the CDR3: TGTGCCAGCACACAGGACAGGCACCGGGGCTACACCTTC.

The rearrangement links TRBV24-1 to TRBJ2-5; perhaps TRBD1 as D (6 bases). Germline values: CDR1 KGHDR, CDR2 SFDVKD. The V end lost 0 bases, the J end lost 4 bases, and 20 bases lay between the germline ends. The CDR3 consists of 18 residues. The CDR3 region is CATSDLPNYRDLGETQYF. CDR3 DNA: TGTGCCACCAGTGATTTGCCCAACTACAGGGATTTGGGAGAGACCCAGTACTTC.

This chain links TRBV10-3 with TRBJ2-5; 10 bases line up with TRBD1. The CDR3 spans 15 residues. CDR1 is ENHRY and CDR2 is SYGVKD in the germline V gene. Germline trimming cut 5 bases from V and 3 bases from J; bases unmatched to any gene: 6. The chain's CDR3 is CAISTSGTGEETQYF. The CDR3 DNA reads TGTGCCATCAGTACATCCGGGACAGGGGAAGAGACCCAGTACTTC.

This clone occurred once. This sequence joins TRBV4-3 and TRBJ2-3; D gene unclear. The germline V and J ends were trimmed by 0 bases and 4 bases, with 5 bases remaining between them. This CDR3 is built from 13 residues. Germline loops: CDR1 LGHNA, CDR2 YSLEER. CDR3 amino acids: CASSQEEPDTQYF. The CDR3 DNA is TGCGCCAGCAGCCAAGAGGAGCCAGATACGCAGTATTTT.

This CDR3 reads CASSLRSYNSPLHF. The CDR3 DNA sequence: TGTGCCAGCAGTTTACGCTCCTATAATTCACCCCTCCACTTT. The J gene is TRBJ1-6, the V gene TRBV27; D ambiguous. The CDR3 runs 14 residues. The V end lost 2 bases, the J end lost 0 bases, and 2 bases lay between the germline ends. The germline gives CDR1 MNHEY, CDR2 SMNVEV (reference sequence).

This sequence joins TRBV7-2 and TRBJ1-3; TRBD1 is a possible D gene (5 bases). With 4 bases removed from V and 0 bases from J, the gap between germline ends came to 10 bases. This CDR3 is 15 amino acids long. Germline loops: CDR1 SGHTA, CDR2 FQGNSA. In DNA form, the CDR3 reads TGTGCCAGCAGCTCCAGACAGTACTCTGGAAACACCATATATTTT. Its protein product is CASSSRQYSGNTIYF.

The V and J genes are TRBV5-1 and TRBJ2-2, with 11 bases that match TRBD1. The trim removed 4 bases at V and 9 bases at J, leaving 8 bases unmatched. Germline CDR1 and CDR2: SGHRS and YFSETQ. CDR3 length equals 15 residues. The CDR3, as DNA: TGCGCCAGCAGCACGGGGACAGGGGGACACCGGGAGCTGTTTTTT. Protein: CASSTGTGGHRELFF. Looking up the rest from reference TRBV5-1 and TRBJ2-2 gives the full variable domain: KAGVTQTPRYLIKTRGQQVTLSCSPISGHRSVSWYQQTPGQGLQFLFEYFSETQRNKGNFPGRFSGRQFSNSRSEMNVSTLELGDSALYLCASSTGTGGHRELFFGEGSRLTVL.

This chain connects TRBV7-9 to TRBJ2-5, with D possibly being TRBD1 (5 bases). This CDR3 has 13 residues. The germline V gene encodes CDR1 SEHNR and CDR2 FQNEAQ (reference sequence). The V and J ends lost 2 bases and 5 bases respectively, with 9 bases between them. The CDR3 coding sequence is TGTGCCAGCAGCTTACAGGGAACCGAGACCCAGTACTTC. Its translation is CASSLQGTETQYF.